This T cell receptor (beta chain) was observed in a study of monozygotic twins with inflammatory bowel disease. Findings and caveats of the study: Healthy twins shared more clonotypes with others than IBD patients, most markedly active ones.

A remark on this clonotype: Its antigen is as yet unknown.

Starting material for each TCR library was roughly 3,500 ng of total RNA. Reanalyzing the 5' RACE reads, TCRdb keeps one entry per CDR3 protein, without DNA. The table lists roughly 300,000 distinct CDR3 sequences. In germline, CDR1 is LGHNA, CDR2 YNFKEQ. The CDR3 sequence is 16 residues long. The chain is built from TRBV4-2 and TRBJ2-2; TCRdb lists TRBD2, though no DNA is available to test this call. Sequenced: blood. The sequence came from a human donor with ulcerative colitis or Crohn's disease, or a healthy co-twin of an affected twin (not recorded which). CDR3 loop: CASSQQGGMGTGELFF.